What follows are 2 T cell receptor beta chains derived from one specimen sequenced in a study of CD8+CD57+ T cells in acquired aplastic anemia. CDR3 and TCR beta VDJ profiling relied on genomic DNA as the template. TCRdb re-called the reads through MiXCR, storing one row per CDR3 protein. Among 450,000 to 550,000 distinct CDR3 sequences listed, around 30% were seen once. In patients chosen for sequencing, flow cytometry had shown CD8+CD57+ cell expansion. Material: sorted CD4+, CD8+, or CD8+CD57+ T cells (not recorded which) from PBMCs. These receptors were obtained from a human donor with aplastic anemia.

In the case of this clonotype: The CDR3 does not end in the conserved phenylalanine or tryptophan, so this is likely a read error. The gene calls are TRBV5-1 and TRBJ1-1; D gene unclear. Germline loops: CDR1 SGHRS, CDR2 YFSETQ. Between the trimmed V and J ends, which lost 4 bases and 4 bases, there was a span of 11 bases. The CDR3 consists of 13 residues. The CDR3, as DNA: TGCGCCAGCAGCCCGGCGGGGAGCACTGAAGCTTTCCTT. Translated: CASSPAGSTEAFL.

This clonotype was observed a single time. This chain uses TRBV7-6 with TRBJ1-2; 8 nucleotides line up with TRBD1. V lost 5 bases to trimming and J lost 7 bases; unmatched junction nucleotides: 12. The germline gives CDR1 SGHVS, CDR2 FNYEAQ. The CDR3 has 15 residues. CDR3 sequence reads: CASSQGPTGAGGYTF. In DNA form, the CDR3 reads TGTGCCAGCAGCCAAGGGCCGACAGGGGCGGGTGGCTACACCTTC.